This TCR beta chain was profiled in a study of cytotoxic CD8 clonotypes in ibrutinib-treated CLL. The wider study: Included were approximately 10 relapsed/refractory and about 15 treatment-naive patients, of whom approximately 18 were IGHV unmutated.

Study-wide results and limits: The public clonotypes identified were infrequent and showed contraction or stability on treatment. Clonality was higher at ibrutinib response and returned toward baseline at progression.

Generated by immunoSEQ multiplex PCR, the TCRdb table keeps only in-frame clones and is missing some. This sample has some 300,000 clones, with 80% found just once. J gave up 5 bases and V 7 bases, and 7 bases lay outside the gene matches. The CDR3 is 12 residues long. CDR1 and CDR2 from the germline V gene are SQVTM and ANQGSEA. Libraries of TCR beta were made from 1.5 to 2 micrograms of genomic DNA that came from cryopreserved PBMCs. About this clone itself: Its antigen remains unidentified.

The specimen comprised PBMCs, sampled before ibrutinib treatment. The clonotype originates from a human donor with chronic lymphocytic leukemia. The chain is built from TRBV29-1 and TRBJ1-2; 7 nucleotides align to TRBD1. CDR3 nucleotide sequence: TGCAGCGCCCTACAGGGGTGGTATGGCTACACCTTC. It is translated as CSALQGWYGYTF.